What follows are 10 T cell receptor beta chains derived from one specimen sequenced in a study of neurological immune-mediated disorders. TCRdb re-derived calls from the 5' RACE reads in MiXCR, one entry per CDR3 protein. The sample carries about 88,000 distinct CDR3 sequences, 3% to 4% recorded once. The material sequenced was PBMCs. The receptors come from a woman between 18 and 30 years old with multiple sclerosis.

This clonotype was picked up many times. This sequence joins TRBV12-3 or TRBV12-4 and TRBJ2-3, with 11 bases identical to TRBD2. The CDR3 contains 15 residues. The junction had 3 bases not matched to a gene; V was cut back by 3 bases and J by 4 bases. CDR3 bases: TGTGCCAGCAGTTTCTTAGCGGGAGGGCCAGATACGCAGTATTTT. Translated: CASSFLAGGPDTQYF.

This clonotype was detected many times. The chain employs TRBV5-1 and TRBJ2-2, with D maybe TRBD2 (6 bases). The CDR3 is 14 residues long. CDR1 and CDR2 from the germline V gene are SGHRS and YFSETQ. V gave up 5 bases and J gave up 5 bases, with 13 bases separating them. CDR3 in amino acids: CASRFTGGTGELFF. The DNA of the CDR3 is TGCGCCAGCAGATTTACCGGGGGTACCGGGGAGCTGTTTTTT.

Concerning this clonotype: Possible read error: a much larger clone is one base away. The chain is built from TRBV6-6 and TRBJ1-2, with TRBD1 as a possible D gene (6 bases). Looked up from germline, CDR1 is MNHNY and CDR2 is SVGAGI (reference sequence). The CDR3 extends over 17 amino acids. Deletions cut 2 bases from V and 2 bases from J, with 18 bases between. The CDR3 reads CASSYPKKITGNYGYTF. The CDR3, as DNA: TGTGCCAGCAGTTACCCAAAAAAAATTACAGGGAACTATGGCTACACCTTC.

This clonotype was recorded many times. CDR3 residues: CASSPRGPNYGYTF. The CDR3 DNA reads TGCGCCAGCAGCCCTAGGGGGCCGAACTATGGCTACACCTTC. The rearrangement joins TRBV5-1 to TRBJ1-2, with 7 bases lining up with TRBD1. With 4 bases clipped from V and 2 bases from J, the junction kept 5 bases outside the gene matches. Germline CDR1 is SGHRS and CDR2 is YFSETQ. The CDR3 has 14 amino acids. Combining the CDR3 with reference TRBV5-1 and TRBJ1-2 gives the whole variable domain KAGVTQTPRYLIKTRGQQVTLSCSPISGHRSVSWYQQTPGQGLQFLFEYFSETQRNKGNFPGRFSGRQFSNSRSEMNVSTLELGDSALYLCASSPRGPNYGYTFGSGTRLTVV.

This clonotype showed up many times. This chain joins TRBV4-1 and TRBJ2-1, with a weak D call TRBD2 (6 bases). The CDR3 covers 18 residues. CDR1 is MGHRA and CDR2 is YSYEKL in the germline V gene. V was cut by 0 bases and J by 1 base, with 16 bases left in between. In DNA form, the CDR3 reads TGCGCCAGCAGCCAAGACGGGAGTGGCAGTGCTTCCTACAATGAGCAGTTCTTC. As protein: CASSQDGSGSASYNEQFF.

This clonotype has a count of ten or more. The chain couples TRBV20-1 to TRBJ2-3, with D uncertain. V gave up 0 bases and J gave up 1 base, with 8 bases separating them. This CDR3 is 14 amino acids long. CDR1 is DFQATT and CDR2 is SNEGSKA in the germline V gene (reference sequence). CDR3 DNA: TGCAGTGCTAGAGATCCGAGAGGCACAGATACGCAGTATTTT. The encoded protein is CSARDPRGTDTQYF.

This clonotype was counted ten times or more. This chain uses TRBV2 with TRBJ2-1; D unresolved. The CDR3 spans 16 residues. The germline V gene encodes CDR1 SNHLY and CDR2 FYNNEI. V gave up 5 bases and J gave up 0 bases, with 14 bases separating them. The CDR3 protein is CASSKTEEGSYNEQFF. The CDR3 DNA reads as TGTGCCAGCAGTAAGACTGAGGAAGGCTCCTACAATGAGCAGTTCTTC.

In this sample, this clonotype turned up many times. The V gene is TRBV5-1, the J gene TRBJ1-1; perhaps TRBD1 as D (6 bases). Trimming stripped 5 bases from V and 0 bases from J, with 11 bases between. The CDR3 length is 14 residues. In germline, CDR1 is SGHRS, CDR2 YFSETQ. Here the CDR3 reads CASRRTEMNTEAFF. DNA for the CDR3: TGCGCCAGCAGACGGACAGAAATGAACACTGAAGCTTTCTTT. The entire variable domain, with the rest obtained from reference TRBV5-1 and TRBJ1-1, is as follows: KAGVTQTPRYLIKTRGQQVTLSCSPISGHRSVSWYQQTPGQGLQFLFEYFSETQRNKGNFPGRFSGRQFSNSRSEMNVSTLELGDSALYLCASRRTEMNTEAFFGQGTRLTVV.

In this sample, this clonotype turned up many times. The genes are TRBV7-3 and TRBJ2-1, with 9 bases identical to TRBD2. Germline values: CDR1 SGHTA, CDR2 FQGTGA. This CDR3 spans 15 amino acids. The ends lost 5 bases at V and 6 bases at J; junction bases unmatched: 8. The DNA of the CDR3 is TGTGCCAGCAGCATTGTAGCGGGAGCGCCCAATGAGCAGTTCTTC. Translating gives CASSIVAGAPNEQFF.

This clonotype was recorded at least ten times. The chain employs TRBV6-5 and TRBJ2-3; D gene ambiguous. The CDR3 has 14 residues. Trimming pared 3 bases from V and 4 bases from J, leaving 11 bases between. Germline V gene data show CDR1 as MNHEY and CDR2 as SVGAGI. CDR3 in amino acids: CASSYGLEADTQYF. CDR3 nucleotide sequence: TGTGCCAGCAGTTATGGCTTAGAAGCAGATACGCAGTATTTT.